This T cell receptor (beta chain) appears in the sequencing data of a study of technical replicates of blood from a few donors. TCRdb's copy holds only in-frame clones and misses some; the assay was immunoSEQ multiplex PCR. The data hold 70,000 to 85,000 clones, with 92% observed a single time. Between the trimmed V and J ends, which lost 6 bases and 9 bases, there was a span of 15 bases. The V gene's germline CDR1 is MNHEY and CDR2 SVGAGI. The CDR3 runs 14 residues. Sequenced material: T cells isolated from PBMCs. This receptor was taken from a human donor in good health. The V and J genes are TRBV6-5 and TRBJ1-6, with D tentatively TRBD1 (5 bases). The CDR3 nucleotides read TGTGCCAGCAGCATGATAGGGGTAGGTTCACCCCTCCACTTT. It yields the protein CASSMIGVGSPLHF.